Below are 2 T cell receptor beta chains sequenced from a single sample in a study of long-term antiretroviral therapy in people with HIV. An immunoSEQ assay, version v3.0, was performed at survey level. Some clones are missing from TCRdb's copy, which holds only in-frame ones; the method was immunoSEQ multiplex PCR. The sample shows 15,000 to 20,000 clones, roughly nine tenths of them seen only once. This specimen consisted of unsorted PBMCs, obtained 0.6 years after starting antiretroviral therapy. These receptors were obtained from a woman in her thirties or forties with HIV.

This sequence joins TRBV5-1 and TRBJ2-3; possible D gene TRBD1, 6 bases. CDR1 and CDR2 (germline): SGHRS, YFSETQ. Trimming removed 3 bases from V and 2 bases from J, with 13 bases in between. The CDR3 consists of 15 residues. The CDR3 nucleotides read TGCGCCAGCAGCTCTAACAGGGAAACCACAGATACGCAGTATTTT. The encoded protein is CASSSNRETTDTQYF.

The CDR3, as DNA: TGTGCCAGCAGCGCCCCCCGTGGGGCACTTAATGAAAAACTGTTTTTT. It codes for CASSAPRGALNEKLFF. The chain recombines TRBV7-9 with TRBJ1-4; TRBD1 might be the D (5 bases). The CDR3 has 16 amino acids. With 5 bases removed from V and 4 bases from J, the gap between germline ends came to 17 bases. The V gene's germline CDR1 is SEHNR and CDR2 FQNEAQ (reference sequence).